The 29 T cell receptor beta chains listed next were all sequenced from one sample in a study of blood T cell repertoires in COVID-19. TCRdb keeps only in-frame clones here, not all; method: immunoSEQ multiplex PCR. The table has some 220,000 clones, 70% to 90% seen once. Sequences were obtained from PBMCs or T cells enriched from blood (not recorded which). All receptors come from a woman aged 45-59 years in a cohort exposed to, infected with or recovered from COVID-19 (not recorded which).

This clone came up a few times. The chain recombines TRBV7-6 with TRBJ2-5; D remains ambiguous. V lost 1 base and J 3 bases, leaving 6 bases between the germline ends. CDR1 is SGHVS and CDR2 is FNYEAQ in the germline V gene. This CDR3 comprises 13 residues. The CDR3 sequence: CASSLGRKETQYF. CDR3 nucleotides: TGTGCCAGCAGCTTAGGCAGAAAAGAGACCCAGTACTTC.

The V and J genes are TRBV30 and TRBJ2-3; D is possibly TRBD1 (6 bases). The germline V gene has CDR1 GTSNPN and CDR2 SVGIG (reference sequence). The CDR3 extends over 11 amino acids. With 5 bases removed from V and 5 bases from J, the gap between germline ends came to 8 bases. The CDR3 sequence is CAWGRGDTQYF. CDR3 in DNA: TGTGCCTGGGGCAGGGGAGATACGCAGTATTTT.

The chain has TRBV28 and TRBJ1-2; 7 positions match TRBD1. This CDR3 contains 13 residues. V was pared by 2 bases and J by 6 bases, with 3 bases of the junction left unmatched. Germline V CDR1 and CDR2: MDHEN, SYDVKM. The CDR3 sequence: CASSLVRGDGYTF. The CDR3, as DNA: TGTGCCAGCAGTTTAGTCAGGGGGGATGGCTACACCTTC.

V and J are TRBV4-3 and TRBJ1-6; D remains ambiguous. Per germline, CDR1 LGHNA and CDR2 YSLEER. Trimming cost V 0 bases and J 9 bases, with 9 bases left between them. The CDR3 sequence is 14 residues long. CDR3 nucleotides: TGCGCCAGCAGCCAAGATGTACGAGGTTCACCCCTCCACTTT. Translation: CASSQDVRGSPLHF.

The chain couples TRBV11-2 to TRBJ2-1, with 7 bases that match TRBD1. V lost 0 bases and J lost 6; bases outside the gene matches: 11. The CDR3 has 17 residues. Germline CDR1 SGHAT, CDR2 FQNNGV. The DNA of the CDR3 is TGTGCCAGCAGCTTAGATAAGGGGGCTAGAGTAGGCAATGAGCAGTTCTTC. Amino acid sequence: CASSLDKGARVGNEQFF.

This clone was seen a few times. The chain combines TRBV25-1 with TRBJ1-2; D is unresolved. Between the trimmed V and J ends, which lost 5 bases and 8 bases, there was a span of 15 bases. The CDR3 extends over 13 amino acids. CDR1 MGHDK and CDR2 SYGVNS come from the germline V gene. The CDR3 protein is CASSQSTPRGYTF. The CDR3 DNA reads TGTGCCAGCAGTCAATCTACTCCGAGGGGCTACACCTTC.

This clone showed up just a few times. CDR3 sequence reads: CASSRTGTVGGTQYF. The CDR3 DNA reads TGTGCCAGCAGCCGCACCGGGACAGTAGGGGGGACCCAGTACTTC. The rearrangement joins TRBV4-2 to TRBJ2-5; 7 bases are shared with TRBD1. Per the germline V gene, CDR1 is LGHNA and CDR2 is YNFKEQ. This CDR3 is built from 15 residues. V lost 4 bases and J lost 7; bases outside the gene matches: 12.

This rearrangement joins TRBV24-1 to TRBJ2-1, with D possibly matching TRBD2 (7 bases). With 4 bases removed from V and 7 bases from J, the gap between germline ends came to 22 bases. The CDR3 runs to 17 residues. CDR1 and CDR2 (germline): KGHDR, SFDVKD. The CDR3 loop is CATSDPIGGGPYNEQFF. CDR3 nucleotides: TGTGCCACCAGTGACCCAATTGGGGGGGGGCCGTATAATGAGCAGTTCTTC.

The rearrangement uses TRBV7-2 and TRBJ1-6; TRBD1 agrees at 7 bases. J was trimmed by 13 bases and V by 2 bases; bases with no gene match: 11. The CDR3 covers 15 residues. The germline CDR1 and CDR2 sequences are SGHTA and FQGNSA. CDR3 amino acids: CASSLQGVVSSPLHF. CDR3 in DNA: TGTGCCAGCAGCTTACAGGGGGTTGTCAGTTCGCCCCTCCACTTT. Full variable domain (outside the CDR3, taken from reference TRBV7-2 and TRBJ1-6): GAGVSQSPSNKVTEKGKDVELRCDPISGHTALYWYRQSLGQGLEFLIYFQGNSAPDKSGLPSDRFSAERTGGSVSTLTIQRTQQEDSAVYLCASSLQGVVSSPLHFGNGTRLTVT.

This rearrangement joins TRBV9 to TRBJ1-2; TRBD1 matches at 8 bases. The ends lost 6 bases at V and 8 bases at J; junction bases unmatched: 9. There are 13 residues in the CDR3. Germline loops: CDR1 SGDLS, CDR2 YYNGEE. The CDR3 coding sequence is TGTGCCAGCAACTTCCAGGGGGCGTGGGGCTACACCTTC. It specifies CASNFQGAWGYTF.

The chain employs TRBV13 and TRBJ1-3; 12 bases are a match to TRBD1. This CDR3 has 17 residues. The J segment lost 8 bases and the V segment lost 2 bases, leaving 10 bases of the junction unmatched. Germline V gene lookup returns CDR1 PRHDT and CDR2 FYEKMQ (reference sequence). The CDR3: CASSLTGTGGLSHTIYF. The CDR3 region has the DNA TGTGCCAGCAGCTTAACCGGGACAGGGGGCCTCAGCCACACCATATATTTT.

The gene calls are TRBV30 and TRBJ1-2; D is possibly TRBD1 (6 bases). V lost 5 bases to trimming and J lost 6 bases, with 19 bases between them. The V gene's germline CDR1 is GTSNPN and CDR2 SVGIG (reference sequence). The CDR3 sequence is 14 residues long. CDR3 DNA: TGTGCCTGGTCGAAGTGGGGGGGCGGGGATGGCTACACCTTC. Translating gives CAWSKWGGGDGYTF.

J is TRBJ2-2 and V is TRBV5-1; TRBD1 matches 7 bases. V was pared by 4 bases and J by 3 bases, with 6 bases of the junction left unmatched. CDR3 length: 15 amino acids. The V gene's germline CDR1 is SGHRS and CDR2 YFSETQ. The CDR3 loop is CASSLGTVDTGELFF. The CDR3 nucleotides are TGCGCCAGCAGCCTGGGGACAGTGGACACCGGGGAGCTGTTTTTT.

The CDR3 protein is CASSRGGGTDTQYF. The CDR3 region has the DNA TGCGCCAGCAGCAGGGGGGGTGGCACAGATACGCAGTATTTT. V usage is TRBV5-1 and J usage is TRBJ2-3; D possibly corresponds to TRBD2 (7 bases). Trimming cost V 4 bases and J 1 base, with 10 bases left between them. The germline CDR1 and CDR2 sequences are SGHRS and YFSETQ. The CDR3 contains 14 residues.

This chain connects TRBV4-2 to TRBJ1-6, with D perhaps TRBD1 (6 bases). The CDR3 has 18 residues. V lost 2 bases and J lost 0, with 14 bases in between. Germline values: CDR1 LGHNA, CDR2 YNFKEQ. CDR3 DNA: TGTGCCAGCAGCCAATTCGAAACAGGGAGCTCCTATAATTCACCCCTCCACTTT. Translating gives CASSQFETGSSYNSPLHF.

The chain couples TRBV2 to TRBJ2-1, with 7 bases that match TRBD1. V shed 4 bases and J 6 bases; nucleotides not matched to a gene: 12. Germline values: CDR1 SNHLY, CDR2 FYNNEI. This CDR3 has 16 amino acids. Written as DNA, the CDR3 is TGTGCCAGCAGTGGAGGAAGCGACAGGGCCATCAATGAGCAGTTCTTC. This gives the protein CASSGGSDRAINEQFF.

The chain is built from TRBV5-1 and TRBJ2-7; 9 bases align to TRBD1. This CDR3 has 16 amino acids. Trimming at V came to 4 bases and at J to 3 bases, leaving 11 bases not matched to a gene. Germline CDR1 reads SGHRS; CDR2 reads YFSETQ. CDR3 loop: CASSARPGQGIYEQYF. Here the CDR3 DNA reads TGCGCCAGCAGCGCAAGACCGGGACAGGGAATCTACGAGCAGTACTTC.

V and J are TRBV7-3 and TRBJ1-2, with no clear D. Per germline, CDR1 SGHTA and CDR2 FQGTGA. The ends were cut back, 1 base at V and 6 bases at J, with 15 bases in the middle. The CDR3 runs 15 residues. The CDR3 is CASSLNGREGDGYTF. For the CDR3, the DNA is TGTGCCAGCAGCTTAAATGGGCGGGAAGGAGATGGCTACACCTTC.

The CDR3 is CAISGTGGHTEAFF. The CDR3 nucleotides are TGTGCCATCAGTGGCACAGGGGGGCACACTGAAGCTTTCTTT. V usage is TRBV10-3 and J usage is TRBJ1-1, with 8 nucleotides matching TRBD1. The V gene's germline CDR1 is ENHRY and CDR2 SYGVKD. The CDR3 totals 14 residues. V shed 4 bases, J shed 3 bases, and the junction held 4 bases outside the gene matches.

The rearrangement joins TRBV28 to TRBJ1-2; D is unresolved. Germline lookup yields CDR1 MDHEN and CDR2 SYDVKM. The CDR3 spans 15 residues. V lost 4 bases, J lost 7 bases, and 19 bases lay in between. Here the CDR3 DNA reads TGTGCCAGCAGTTCAGCCGGGTCTTTCCCCTCTGGCTACACCTTC. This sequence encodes CASSSAGSFPSGYTF.

The CDR3 here is CASSSPAGSQYF. For the CDR3, the DNA is TGCGCCAGCAGCTCCCCTGCGGGATCGCAGTATTTT. This chain links TRBV4-1 with TRBJ2-3; D is perhaps TRBD2 (6 bases). The germline CDR1 and CDR2 sequences are MGHRA and YSYEKL. The ends were cut back, 5 bases at V and 10 bases at J, with 13 bases in the middle. The CDR3 has 12 amino acids.

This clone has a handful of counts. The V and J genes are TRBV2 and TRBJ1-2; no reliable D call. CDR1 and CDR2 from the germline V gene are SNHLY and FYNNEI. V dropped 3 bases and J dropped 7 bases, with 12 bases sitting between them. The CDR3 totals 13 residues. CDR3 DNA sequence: TGTGCCAGCAGTGAGAGCAATTCGGGTGGCTACACCTTC. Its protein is CASSESNSGGYTF.

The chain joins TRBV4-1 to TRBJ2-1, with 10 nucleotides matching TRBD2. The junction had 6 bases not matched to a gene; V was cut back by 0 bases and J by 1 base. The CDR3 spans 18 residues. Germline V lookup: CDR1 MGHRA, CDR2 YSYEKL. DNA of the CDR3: TGCGCCAGCAGCCAAGATAGGTGGGGACTAGCGTCCTACAATGAGCAGTTCTTC. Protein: CASSQDRWGLASYNEQFF.

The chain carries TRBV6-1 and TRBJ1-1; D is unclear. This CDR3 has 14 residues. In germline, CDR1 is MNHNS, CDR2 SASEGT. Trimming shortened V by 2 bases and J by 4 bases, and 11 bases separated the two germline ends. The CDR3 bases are TGTGCCAGCAGTGAACGGTGGTTGAGCACTGAAGCTTTCTTT. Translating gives CASSERWLSTEAFF.

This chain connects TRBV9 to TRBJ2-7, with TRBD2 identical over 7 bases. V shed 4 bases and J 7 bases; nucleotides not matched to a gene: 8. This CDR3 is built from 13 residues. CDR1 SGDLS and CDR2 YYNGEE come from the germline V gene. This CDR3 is CASSWGEGREQYF. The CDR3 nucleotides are TGTGCCAGCAGCTGGGGGGAGGGTCGGGAGCAGTACTTC.

CDR3: CASSGWGLNTEAFF. In nucleotides, the CDR3 is TGTGCCAGCAGCGGGTGGGGCCTGAACACTGAAGCTTTCTTT. The chain joins TRBV9 to TRBJ1-1, with D possibly matching TRBD1 (5 bases). This CDR3 is built from 14 residues. V lost 3 bases and J 0 bases, leaving 9 bases between the germline ends. Germline V gives CDR1 SGDLS, CDR2 YYNGEE. Drawing the rest from reference TRBV9 and TRBJ1-1, the complete variable domain is DSGVTQTPKHLITATGQRVTLRCSPRSGDLSVYWYQQSLDQGLQFLIQYYNGEERAKGNILERFSAQQFPDLHSELNLSSLELGDSALYFCASSGWGLNTEAFFGQGTRLTVV.

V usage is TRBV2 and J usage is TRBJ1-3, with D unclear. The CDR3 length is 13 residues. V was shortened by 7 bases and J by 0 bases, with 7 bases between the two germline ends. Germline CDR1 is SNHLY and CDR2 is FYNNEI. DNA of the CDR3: TGTGCCAGCACTACCGACTCTGGAAACACCATATATTTT. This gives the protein CASTTDSGNTIYF.

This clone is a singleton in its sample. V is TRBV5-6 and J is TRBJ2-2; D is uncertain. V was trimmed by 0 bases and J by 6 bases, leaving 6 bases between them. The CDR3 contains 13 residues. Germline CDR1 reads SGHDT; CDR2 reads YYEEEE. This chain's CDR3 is CASSLDRAGELFF. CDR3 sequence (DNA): TGTGCCAGCAGCTTGGACCGGGCCGGGGAGCTGTTTTTT.

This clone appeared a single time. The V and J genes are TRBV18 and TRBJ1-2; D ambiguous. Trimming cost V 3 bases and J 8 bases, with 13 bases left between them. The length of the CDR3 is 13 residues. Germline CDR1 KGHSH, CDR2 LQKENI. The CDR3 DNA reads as TGTGCCAGCTCACCCTCGGTCACAGAGGGCTACACCTTC. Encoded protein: CASSPSVTEGYTF.